This TCR beta chain emerged from a study of early T cells in non-severe SARS-CoV-2 infection. This CDR3 spans 12 amino acids. Per the germline V gene, CDR1 is SQVTM and CDR2 is ANQGSEA. V was pared by 4 bases and J by 3 bases, with 9 bases between. Each CDR3 protein gets one entry after TCRdb re-called the 5' RACE reads with MiXCR. The sample includes more than 85,000 distinct CDR3 sequences, roughly 17% of them seen just once. The rearrangement uses TRBV29-1 and TRBJ1-1; D is ambiguous. Input material: whole blood. The sequence derives from an adult who was a healthcare worker with PCR-confirmed SARS-CoV-2 infection or an uninfected control (not recorded which). As DNA, the CDR3 is TGCAGCGTTGTAGGCGCGGACACTGAAGCTTTCTTT. The encoded protein is CSVVGADTEAFF.